Shown below are 11 T cell receptor beta chains from a single sample sequenced in a study of a mutant IDH1 vaccine in newly diagnosed glioma. Assay used: immunoSEQ multiplex PCR; TCRdb lists only in-frame clones, some missing. This table has about 33,000 clones, roughly 90% appearing once. Their antigens remain unidentified. Regarding time point: week 23, last vaccination. It was 300 ug of mutant IDH1 20-mer peptide that made up each vaccine dose, given with topical imiquimod. The sequencing used PBMCs, collected from a glioma patient whose treatment included an IDH1 peptide vaccine. These receptors came from a man in his forties with glioma.

The V gene is TRBV4-1, the J gene TRBJ2-1; the D is unclear. V dropped 0 bases and J dropped 6 bases, with 12 bases sitting between them. Germline values: CDR1 MGHRA, CDR2 YSYEKL. This CDR3 contains 15 residues. The CDR3 spells CASSQDRVSGNEQFF. Here the CDR3 DNA reads TGCGCCAGCAGCCAAGATCGGGTTTCGGGCAATGAGCAGTTCTTC.

This clone appeared a few times. The chain carries TRBV30 and TRBJ2-5; D is ambiguous. The germline V gene has CDR1 GTSNPN and CDR2 SVGIG (reference sequence). The CDR3 is made up of 13 amino acids. V lost 2 bases and J 5 bases, leaving 12 bases between the germline ends. The CDR3 DNA follows: TGTGCCTGGAGTCTGGACGGGTGGGAGACCCAGTACTTC. Its protein is CAWSLDGWETQYF.

This chain connects TRBV19 to TRBJ2-7; 9 bases match TRBD1. The V segment lost 4 bases and the J segment 4 bases; nucleotides outside the gene matches: 8. The germline V gene has CDR1 LNHDA and CDR2 SQIVND (reference sequence). This CDR3 spans 15 amino acids. The DNA for the CDR3 is TGTGCCAGTAGTACACAACAGGGGGCGCCTTACGAGCAGTACTTC. It specifies CASSTQQGAPYEQYF.

The chain recombines TRBV6-5 with TRBJ1-1; 8 bases are a match to TRBD1. The germline CDR1 and CDR2 sequences are MNHEY and SVGAGI. V dropped 7 bases and J dropped 6; count of bases not matched to a gene: 10. The CDR3 runs to 14 residues. CDR3 sequence (DNA): TGTGCCAGCACCCGGACAGGGACTCGACCTGAAGCTTTCTTT. This translates into CASTRTGTRPEAFF.

This chain uses TRBV30 with TRBJ2-7; D is undetermined. The CDR3 spans 11 residues. The germline CDR1 and CDR2 sequences are GTSNPN and SVGIG (reference sequence). Trimming took off 2 bases at V and 0 bases at J, with 2 bases between the two ends. DNA of the CDR3: TGTGCCTGGAGTCACTCCTACGAGCAGTACGTC. Translating gives CAWSHSYEQYV.

This clone was picked up one time. The chain carries TRBV4-1 and TRBJ1-5; no definite D call. Deletions cut 0 bases from V and 1 base from J, with 7 bases between. Germline CDR1 is MGHRA and CDR2 is YSYEKL. This CDR3 comprises 15 residues. This CDR3 reads CASSQDYRSNQPQHF. In DNA form, the CDR3 reads TGCGCCAGCAGCCAAGACTATCGGAGCAATCAGCCCCAGCATTTT.

J is TRBJ2-6 and V is TRBV4-3; unclear D gene. The CDR3 consists of 16 residues. Trimming shortened V by 3 bases and J by 0 bases, and 9 bases separated the two germline ends. CDR1 LGHNA and CDR2 YSLEER come from the germline V gene. CDR3 residues: CASSQGEISGANVLTF. CDR3 coding DNA: TGCGCCAGCAGCCAGGGTGAAATCTCTGGGGCCAACGTCCTGACTTTC.

This chain connects TRBV6-1 to TRBJ2-7, with TRBD1 identical over 7 bases. V was clipped by 6 bases and J by 4 bases; unmatched bases: 12. This CDR3 spans 15 amino acids. The germline gives CDR1 MNHNS, CDR2 SASEGT. The CDR3: CASRAYRGSHYEQYV. CDR3 DNA: TGTGCCAGCAGGGCTTACAGGGGCTCCCATTACGAGCAGTACGTC.

This chain joins TRBV27 and TRBJ2-7; 12 nucleotides agree with TRBD1. The V gene end was trimmed by 4 bases and the J gene end by 4 bases; junction bases not matched to a gene: 14. The CDR3 totals 18 residues. Germline V gene data show CDR1 as MNHEY and CDR2 as SMNVEV (reference sequence). Written as DNA, the CDR3 is TGTGCCAGCAGTTCGCGTTTTTCCCGGGACAGGGGGCTATACGAGCAGTACTTC. Encoded protein: CASSSRFSRDRGLYEQYF.

The V and J genes are TRBV11-3 and TRBJ2-1, with 8 bases fitting TRBD2. Germline CDR1 and CDR2: SGHNT and YENEEA. The V gene end was trimmed by 1 base and the J gene end by 2 bases; junction bases not matched to a gene: 7. The CDR3 runs to 17 residues. The CDR3 loop reads CASSLGVAGSPYNEQFF. The CDR3 coding sequence is TGTGCCAGCAGCTTAGGGGTAGCGGGATCACCCTACAATGAGCAGTTCTTC.

This rearrangement joins TRBV4-1 to TRBJ2-1, with 10 bases aligning to TRBD1. The trim removed 5 bases at V and 0 bases at J, leaving 7 bases unmatched. The length of the CDR3 is 17 residues. The germline V gene has CDR1 MGHRA and CDR2 YSYEKL. DNA for the CDR3: TGCGCCAGCAGCTCCCCGGGACAGGGGAGCTCCTACAATGAGCAGTTCTTC. The encoded protein is CASSSPGQGSSYNEQFF.